The clone carrying this T cell receptor (beta chain) was seen repeatedly, ten times or more. What it recognizes is unknown. Germline lookup yields CDR1 SQVTM and CDR2 ANQGSEA. The CDR3 has 14 amino acids. V was pared by 6 bases and J by 2 bases, with 9 bases of the junction left unmatched. Stated time point: patch test 3, about 24 weeks after DPC sensitization. The treatment was: therapeutic diphenylcyclopropenone sensitization with weekly scalp DPC. The starting material, unfractionated whole blood, was used for total RNA extraction. Unique molecular identifiers were attached to individual cDNA molecules within the library. In the study's own analysis: Individual samples carried between about 23,224 and 750,000 TCRs, with more than 85,000 as the median. From the RACE reads, TCRdb called clonotypes with MiXCR, one entry per CDR3 protein. TCRdb's processing, not the authors' own work, is the source of the V and J calls. This sample has 70,000 or so distinct CDR3 sequences, with approximately 10% found just once.

The data are from a study of human T cells and chemical hapten exposure. Points from the study as a whole: Sensitization with DPC brought no change to TCRs above 1 in 1000 in frequency.

The V call is TRBV29-1, the J call TRBJ1-2, with TRBD1 matching over 7 bases. The TCR comes from a woman aged 45-65 years with alopecia areata. Some clones in this sample may be carry-over from other donors' samples. The starting material was whole blood, obtained in connection with sensitization to the hapten diphenylcyclopropenone (DPC). CDR3 sequence: CSVLTGHLNYGYTF. The CDR3 nucleotides read TGCAGCGTGCTGACAGGGCACCTAAACTATGGCTACACCTTC.